This T cell receptor (beta chain) was captured in a study of siplizumab effects on memory and regulatory T cells. Whole-study results and caveats: Naive T cells apparently outstripped memory cells in diversity and seemed major alloresponse contributors. Sequences below about 10^-5 frequency were poorly captured, limiting mapping of alloreactive clones. Siplizumab produced a significant drop in alloreactive sequences attributable to unstimulated CD4+ memory cells.

In regard to this clone: The target antigen is unknown.

The study assayed 75,000 to 100,000 TCR templates per sample. The data were produced by immunoSEQ multiplex PCR, yet TCRdb's version contains in-frame clones alone and is incomplete. Of some 88,000 clones detected, 85% to 90% appear once; the ten largest clones hold over 12%. From germline, CDR1 is SEHNR and CDR2 FQNEAQ (reference sequence). Trimming took 5 bases from V and 2 from J, leaving 13 bases between them. The length of the CDR3 is 14 residues. The rearrangement joins TRBV7-9 to TRBJ2-7, with D possibly matching TRBD2 (6 bases). This TCR derives from a human donor in good health. Sample: CD4+ T cells sorted from blood. In DNA, the CDR3 is TGTGCCAGCAGCCCCCGCGGAGGGCCCTACGAGCAGTACTTC. Translating gives CASSPRGGPYEQYF.